This T cell receptor (beta chain) was sequenced for a study of T-cell memory formation after mild COVID-19. CDR1 is SEHNR, CDR2 FQNEAQ, per germline (reference sequence). The CDR3 extends over 13 amino acids. V was pared by 2 bases and J by 5 bases, with 9 bases between. Constant-segment-primed 5'RACE gave TCR alpha and TCR beta cDNA libraries with sample barcodes and UMIs. One entry per CDR3 protein, called by TCRdb with MiXCR from the 5' RACE reads. Here the sample spans a few hundred thousand distinct CDR3 sequences, around 25% being singletons. General observations from the study: What remained unconfirmed was the SARS-CoV-2 specificity of second-wave clones peaking on day 37. There was a balanced CD4/CD8 profile in clones contracting day 15 to 85, and later expanders leaned CD4+.

About this clonotype itself: No antigen is known for it.

This rearrangement joins TRBV7-9 to TRBJ2-5; D is unclear. This TCR was sampled from an adult woman who had mild COVID-19 (a few samples of this study predate the infection). Cell type and time point are not known. The sample taken for sequencing was PBMCs or a T cell subset sorted from them (not recorded which). CDR3 loop: CASSLPRPETQYF. Here the CDR3 DNA reads TGTGCCAGCAGCTTACCCCGTCCCGAGACCCAGTACTTC.